Presented here are 8 T cell receptor beta chains from one specimen sequenced in a study of CD8 T cells in ankylosing spondylitis. TCRdb reprocessed the 5' RACE reads with MiXCR, giving one entry per CDR3 protein. The table has 650,000 to 800,000 distinct CDR3 sequences, around 17% seen once. No antigen has been assigned to these receptors. Study-wide results and caveats: The study identified a TCR beta motif of roughly eight highly homologous variants that appeared characteristic of ankylosing spondylitis blood.

Source material: blood, either unsorted or a sorted T cell fraction (not recorded which). The receptors originated from a male donor with ankylosing spondylitis.

The V call is TRBV20-1, the J call TRBJ1-5; 7 bases are shared with TRBD1. CDR3 length: 14 amino acids. Trimming took 6 bases from V and 0 from J; bases not matched to a gene: 5. The germline V gene encodes CDR1 DFQATT and CDR2 SNEGSKA (reference sequence). CDR3 residues: CSAETGSSNQPQHF. The DNA of the CDR3 is TGCAGTGCAGAGACAGGGAGTAGCAATCAGCCCCAGCATTTT.

This clonotype was observed a handful of times. This chain connects TRBV12-3 or TRBV12-4 to TRBJ2-3; 8 nucleotides align to TRBD2. CDR3 length: 14 residues. Losses at the gene ends were 7 bases for V and 2 bases for J; bases not matched to a gene: 5. In nucleotides, the CDR3 is TGTGCCAGCAATAGCGGGGCCCTCACAGATACGCAGTATTTT. It is translated as CASNSGALTDTQYF.

CDR3 DNA: TGTGCCTGGAGTGTTAAGTCGTCCGATTCACCCCTCCACTTT. This codes for CAWSVKSSDSPLHF. The chain uses TRBV30 and TRBJ1-6; D unclear. The CDR3 is made up of 14 amino acids. The V and J ends lost 0 bases and 8 bases respectively, with 11 bases between them. Germline V gives CDR1 GTSNPN, CDR2 SVGIG (reference sequence).

This clonotype has at least ten counts. The V gene is TRBV7-2, the J gene TRBJ1-4; possibly TRBD1 for D (5 bases). Germline-derived CDR1 and CDR2 are SGHTA and FQGNSA. The CDR3 loop spans 13 amino acids. Trimming left V 0 bases short and J 11 bases short, with 10 bases between. This CDR3 is CASSLAGVGKLFF. As DNA, the CDR3 is TGTGCCAGCAGCTTAGCAGGGGTGGGGAAACTGTTTTTT.

The table lists this clonotype with a few counts. This rearrangement joins TRBV5-5 to TRBJ2-7; D ambiguous. The germline CDR1 and CDR2 sequences are SGHKS and YYEKEE (reference sequence). The CDR3 extends over 14 amino acids. The V end lost 2 bases, the J end lost 3 bases, and 12 bases lay between the germline ends. The CDR3 nucleotides read TGTGCCAGCAGCTTATGGGGTCCCCGCTACGAGCAGTACTTC. It translates to CASSLWGPRYEQYF.

There are a few counts of this clonotype. The chain joins TRBV7-9 to TRBJ2-3, with D perhaps given as TRBD1 or TRBD2 (5 bases each). Per the germline V gene, CDR1 is SEHNR and CDR2 is FQNEAQ (reference sequence). This CDR3 region has 12 residues. Trimming left V 2 bases short and J 11 bases short, with 11 bases between. In DNA, the CDR3 is TGTGCCAGCAGCTTAAGAGGGGTTGTGCAGTATTTT. Encoded protein: CASSLRGVVQYF.

V gene TRBV19 combines with J gene TRBJ2-1, with 7 bases aligning to TRBD2. V shed 1 base, J shed 0 bases, and the junction held 6 bases outside the gene matches. The germline V gene has CDR1 LNHDA and CDR2 SQIVND (reference sequence). CDR3 length equals 17 residues. The CDR3 loop is CASSIGWRGSSYNEQFF. In DNA, the CDR3 is TGTGCCAGTAGTATAGGCTGGCGGGGGAGCTCCTACAATGAGCAGTTCTTC. Based on the CDR3 plus reference TRBV19 and TRBJ2-1, the full variable domain is DGGITQSPKYLFRKEGQNVTLSCEQNLNHDAMYWYRQDPGQGLRLIYYSQIVNDFQKGDIAEGYSVSREKKESFPLTVTSAQKNPTAFYLCASSIGWRGSSYNEQFFGPGTRLTVL.

The chain has TRBV7-2 and TRBJ2-1; 7 bases line up with TRBD2. From germline, CDR1 is SGHTA and CDR2 FQGNSA. The CDR3 covers 16 residues. V lost 1 base to trimming and J lost 6 bases; unmatched junction nucleotides: 9. The CDR3 sequence is CASSLVWASGSNEQFF. In DNA, the CDR3 is TGTGCCAGCAGCTTAGTGTGGGCTAGCGGCAGCAATGAGCAGTTCTTC.